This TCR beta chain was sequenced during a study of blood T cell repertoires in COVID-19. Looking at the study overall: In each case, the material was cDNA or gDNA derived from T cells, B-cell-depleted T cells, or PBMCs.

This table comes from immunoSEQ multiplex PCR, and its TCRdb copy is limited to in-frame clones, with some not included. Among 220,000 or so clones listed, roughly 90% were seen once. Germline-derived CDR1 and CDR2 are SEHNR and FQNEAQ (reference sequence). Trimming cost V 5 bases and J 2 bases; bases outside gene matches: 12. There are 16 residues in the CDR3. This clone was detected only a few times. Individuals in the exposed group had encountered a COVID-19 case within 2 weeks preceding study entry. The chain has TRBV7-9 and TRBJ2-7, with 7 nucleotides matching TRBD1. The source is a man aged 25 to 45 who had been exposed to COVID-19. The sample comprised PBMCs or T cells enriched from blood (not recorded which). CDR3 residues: CASSGHLRDRTYEQYF. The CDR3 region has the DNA TGTGCCAGCAGCGGGCACCTCCGGGACAGAACCTACGAGCAGTACTTC.